The 5 T cell receptor beta chains presented below share a single source sample, sequenced in a study of control samples from healthy donors and cancer patients. Generated by immunoSEQ multiplex PCR, the TCRdb table keeps only in-frame clones and is missing some. The sample shows about 83,000 clones, roughly nine tenths of them seen only once. The source material was blood. These receptor sequences come from a man aged 30 to 39 in good health.

This clone turned up a few times. The J gene is TRBJ2-3, the V gene TRBV7-3; perhaps TRBD1 as D (6 bases). The germline gives CDR1 SGHTA, CDR2 FQGTGA. The germline V and J ends were trimmed by 1 base and 5 bases, with 10 bases remaining between them. CDR3 length: 14 amino acids. CDR3 bases: TGTGCCAGCAGCTTAAGGGGGCGAGAAGATACGCAGTATTTT. It specifies CASSLRGREDTQYF.

In nucleotides, the CDR3 is TGTGCCAGCAGCCTGAGACTAGCGGTGCAAGAGACCCAGTACTTC. Its protein product is CASSLRLAVQETQYF. The chain combines TRBV3-1 (or the pseudogene TRBV3-2) with TRBJ2-5, with 9 bases fitting TRBD2. The germline gives CDR1 LGHDT, CDR2 YNNKEL (reference sequence). Trimming removed 4 bases from V and 2 bases from J; junction bases left unmatched: 5. This CDR3 has 15 amino acids.

V is TRBV28 and J is TRBJ1-1; 9 nucleotides agree with TRBD1. CDR3 length: 13 residues. Germline V lookup: CDR1 MDHEN, CDR2 SYDVKM. Trimming at V came to 6 bases and at J to 1 base, leaving 0 bases not matched to a gene. CDR3: CASRGQGNTEAFF. The CDR3 DNA reads as TGTGCCAGCAGGGGACAGGGGAACACTGAAGCTTTCTTT.

This chain links TRBV14 with TRBJ2-1; 10 nucleotides agree with TRBD2. The CDR3 has 17 amino acids. Germline values: CDR1 SGHDN, CDR2 FVKESK. The ends lost 0 bases at V and 6 bases at J; junction bases unmatched: 8. The DNA of the CDR3 is TGTGCCAGCAGCCAAGACCCGCGAGCGGGAGGGGGCAATGAGCAGTTCTTC. The encoded protein is CASSQDPRAGGGNEQFF.

The rearrangement links TRBV24-1 to TRBJ2-6; 11 positions agree with TRBD1. With V trimmed by 7 bases and J by 2 bases, 3 bases remained unmatched. The germline V gene encodes CDR1 KGHDR and CDR2 SFDVKD. This CDR3 comprises 16 residues. The CDR3 reads CATRGQGEAGANVLTF. For the CDR3, the DNA is TGTGCCACCAGGGGACAGGGGGAAGCTGGGGCCAACGTCCTGACTTTC.